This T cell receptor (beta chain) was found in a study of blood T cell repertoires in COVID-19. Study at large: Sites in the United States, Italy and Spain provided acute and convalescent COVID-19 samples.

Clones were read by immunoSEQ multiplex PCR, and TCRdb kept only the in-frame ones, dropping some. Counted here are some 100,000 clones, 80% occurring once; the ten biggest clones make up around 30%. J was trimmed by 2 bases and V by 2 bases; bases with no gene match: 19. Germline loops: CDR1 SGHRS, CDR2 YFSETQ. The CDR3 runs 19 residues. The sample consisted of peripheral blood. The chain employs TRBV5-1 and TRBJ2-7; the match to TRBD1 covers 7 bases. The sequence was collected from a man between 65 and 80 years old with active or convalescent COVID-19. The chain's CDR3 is CASSLAGTLTGPATYEQYF. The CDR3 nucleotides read TGCGCCAGCAGCTTAGCCGGCACACTGACAGGGCCGGCAACCTACGAGCAGTACTTC.